This entry is about one T cell receptor (beta chain). Its antigen is not known. The entry originates in a study of OX40 agonist ivuxolimab in advanced cancers. Points from the study as a whole: Expanded peripheral T-cell antigen specificity went undetermined.

TCRdb keeps only in-frame clones here, not all; method: immunoSEQ multiplex PCR. The sample consists of some 72,000 clones, about 80% of them appearing once. The TCR was taken from an adult with an advanced solid tumor such as melanoma, head and neck, liver or kidney cancer. The starting material was CD4+ or CD8+ T cells sorted from blood, obtained in a trial of the OX40 agonist ivuxolimab.

In DNA, the CDR3 is TGTGCCAGCAGGAGGACGGTTCGGGATACGCAGTATTTT. Protein product: CASRRTVRDTQYF. The chain couples TRBV7-6 to TRBJ2-3; D remains unclear. Trimming removed 6 bases from V and 6 bases from J, with 13 bases in between. The germline gives CDR1 SGHVS, CDR2 FNYEAQ. This CDR3 has 13 amino acids.